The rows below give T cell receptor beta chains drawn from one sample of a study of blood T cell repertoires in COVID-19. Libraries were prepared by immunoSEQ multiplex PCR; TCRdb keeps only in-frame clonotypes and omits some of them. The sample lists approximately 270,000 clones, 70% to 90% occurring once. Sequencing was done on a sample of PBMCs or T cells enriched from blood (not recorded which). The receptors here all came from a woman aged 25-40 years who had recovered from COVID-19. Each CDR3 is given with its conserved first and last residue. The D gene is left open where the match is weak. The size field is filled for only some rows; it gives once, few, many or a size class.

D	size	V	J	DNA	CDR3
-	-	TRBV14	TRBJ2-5	TGTGCCAGCAGCCAAGATTTCCCGGAGACCCAGTACTTC	CASSQDFPETQYF
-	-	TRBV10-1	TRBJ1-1	TGCGCCAGCAGTGAGGATTGGAGGGATAACACTGAAGCTTTCTTT	CASSEDWRDNTEAFF
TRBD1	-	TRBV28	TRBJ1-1	TGTGCCAGCAGTTCTCCAGCCCGGGACAGCGGCACTGAAGCTTTCTTT	CASSSPARDSGTEAFF
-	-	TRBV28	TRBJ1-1	TGTGCCAGCAGTATCCTCACGGTTCAGAACACTGAAGCTTTCTTT	CASSILTVQNTEAFF
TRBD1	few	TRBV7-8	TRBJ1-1	TGTGCCAGCAGTCGACAGGGTAGGGAAGCTTTCTTT	CASSRQGREAFF
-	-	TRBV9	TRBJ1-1	TGTGCCAGCAGCTCCTCCGGCGGCACTGAAGCTTTCTTT	CASSSSGGTEAFF
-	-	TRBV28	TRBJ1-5	TGTGCCAGCAGTTTATTCCCCGGGGTTTACAATCAGCCCCAGCATTTT	CASSLFPGVYNQPQHF
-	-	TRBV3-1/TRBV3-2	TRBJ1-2	TGTGCCAGCAGCCCCGCGGGGGGGGGCTATGGCTACACCTTC	CASSPAGGGYGYTF
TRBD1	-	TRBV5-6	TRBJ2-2	TGTGCCAGCACCAGGACAGGGAAAGGCACCGGGGAGCTGTTTTTT	CASTRTGKGTGELFF
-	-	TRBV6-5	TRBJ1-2	TGTGCCAGTCGACAGATCCGGGCCTATGGCTACACCTTC	CASRQIRAYGYTF